The 16 T cell receptor beta chains below come from one sample, sequenced in a study of T-cell memory formation after mild COVID-19. TCRdb redid the calling of the 5' RACE reads with MiXCR, one entry per CDR3 protein. The sample shows roughly 130,000 distinct CDR3 sequences, approximately 6.2% of them seen only once. The sample comprised PBMCs or a T cell subset sorted from them (not recorded which). These receptors were obtained from an adult woman who had mild COVID-19 (a few samples of this study predate the infection). Cell type and time point are not known.

J is TRBJ2-1 and V is TRBV12-3 or TRBV12-4; 11 positions agree with TRBD2. Unmatched junction bases numbered 7, after V lost 5 bases and J lost 7 bases. The CDR3 extends over 15 amino acids. The CDR3 coding sequence is TGTGCCAGCAGTCGTGGACTAGCGGGCCGGAATGAGCAGTTCTTC. It codes for CASSRGLAGRNEQFF.

The V call is TRBV2, the J call TRBJ2-7; no reliable D call. The length of the CDR3 is 11 residues. CDR1 and CDR2 (germline): SNHLY, FYNNEI. Trimming cost V 1 base and J 6 bases, with 4 bases left between them. The CDR3 DNA reads as TGTGCCAGCAGTGAAGTCCTCGAGCAGTACTTC. Its protein product is CASSEVLEQYF.

This clonotype was seen repeatedly, ten times or more. The J gene is TRBJ2-2, the V gene TRBV11-2; the D gene is possibly TRBD1 (6 bases). V was cut by 5 bases and J by 1 base, with 8 bases left in between. This CDR3 region has 14 residues. Germline lookup yields CDR1 SGHAT and CDR2 FQNNGV. The CDR3 region has the DNA TGTGCCAGCAGCCCACAGGGGAACACCGGGGAGCTGTTTTTT. Translation gives CASSPQGNTGELFF.

The V and J genes are TRBV5-1 and TRBJ2-7; a weak D match, TRBD1 (5 bases). V was clipped by 3 bases and J by 1 base, with 20 bases between them. Germline CDR1 and CDR2: SGHRS and YFSETQ. The CDR3 runs to 17 residues. Written as DNA, the CDR3 is TGCGCCAGCAGCTGGGCAGGGATAAAAGGAAGGTCCTACGAGCAGTACTTC. This translates into CASSWAGIKGRSYEQYF.

The V call is TRBV24-1, the J call TRBJ2-5; D may be TRBD1 (5 bases). CDR3 size: 15 residues. CDR1 KGHDR and CDR2 SFDVKD come from the germline V gene. V was clipped by 4 bases and J by 2 bases, with 13 bases between them. The CDR3, as DNA: TGTGCCACCAGTGACACGGTGGGGCATCAAGAGACCCAGTACTTC. This sequence encodes CATSDTVGHQETQYF.

The sample holds many counts of this clonotype. The J gene is TRBJ1-1, the V gene TRBV7-8; tentatively, D is TRBD1 (6 bases). The CDR3 is 14 amino acids. V was cut by 5 bases and J by 3 bases, with 13 bases left in between. Germline V lookup: CDR1 SGHVS, CDR2 FQNEAQ. The CDR3 DNA sequence: TGTGCCAGCAGCCTACAGGGTCAGGACACTGAAGCTTTCTTT. It encodes CASSLQGQDTEAFF.

This clonotype was seen many times. The chain carries TRBV4-3 and TRBJ2-5, with D uncertain. The V end lost 0 bases, the J end lost 4 bases, and 3 bases lay between the germline ends. Germline V lookup: CDR1 LGHNA, CDR2 YSLEER. CDR3 size: 12 residues. The CDR3 DNA reads as TGCGCCAGCAGCCAAGATAGAGAGACCCAGTACTTC. It codes for CASSQDRETQYF.

This clonotype was picked up many times. CDR3 sequence: CAIRPFLDGGDFLKPQHF. In DNA, the CDR3 is TGTGCCATTCGTCCCTTCTTGGACGGGGGGGACTTTTTGAAGCCCCAGCATTTT. The chain recombines TRBV7-9 with TRBJ1-5; D might be TRBD1 (5 bases). Germline CDR1 SEHNR, CDR2 FQNEAQ (reference sequence). This CDR3 spans 18 amino acids. V dropped 10 bases and J dropped 8 bases, with 33 bases sitting between them.

This clonotype was detected a few times. The chain joins TRBV5-1 to TRBJ1-3, with 8 bases that match TRBD1. The CDR3 consists of 15 residues. V was pared by 4 bases and J by 6 bases, with 9 bases of the junction left unmatched. The V gene's germline CDR1 is SGHRS and CDR2 YFSETQ. The CDR3: CASSSGQGALNTIYF. CDR3 nucleotide sequence: TGCGCCAGCAGCAGCGGACAGGGCGCCCTAAACACCATATATTTT.

This clonotype was seen many times. The chain combines TRBV20-1 with TRBJ1-1; D remains unclear. The ends were cut back, 3 bases at V and 1 base at J, with 12 bases in the middle. The CDR3 contains 14 residues. Germline V gene lookup returns CDR1 DFQATT and CDR2 SNEGSKA (reference sequence). The DNA of the CDR3 is TGCAGTGCTAGGGGCCCCCCGACGAACACTGAAGCTTTCTTT. Translating gives CSARGPPTNTEAFF.

The CDR3 bases are TGTGCCAGCAGTAGGACAGTCCGCGGCTACGAGCAGTACTTC. It translates to CASSRTVRGYEQYF. The V call is TRBV6-2 or TRBV6-3, the J call TRBJ2-7; the D gene is possibly TRBD1 (6 bases). The CDR3 spans 14 residues. Trimming took off 5 bases at V and 3 bases at J, with 14 bases between the two ends. Germline loops: CDR1 MNHEY, CDR2 SVGEGT.

This clonotype was picked up a small number of times. The chain employs TRBV19 and TRBJ1-1; weak D call: TRBD1 (5 bases). The CDR3 runs to 15 residues. The ends were cut back, 3 bases at V and 5 bases at J, with 16 bases in the middle. Per the germline V gene, CDR1 is LNHDA and CDR2 is SQIVND (reference sequence). CDR3 sequence reads: CASSIPTSDKTEAFF. The CDR3 coding sequence is TGTGCCAGTAGTATCCCAACCTCGGACAAGACTGAAGCTTTCTTT.

J is TRBJ1-6 and V is TRBV3-1, with TRBD1 matching 7 bases. The junction had 12 bases not matched to a gene; V was cut back by 4 bases and J by 9 bases. Germline V gene sequence: CDR1 LGHDT, CDR2 YNNKEL (reference sequence). CDR3 length equals 16 residues. CDR3: CASSPYTGVNGSPLHF. The CDR3 DNA sequence: TGTGCCAGCAGCCCCTACACAGGGGTCAATGGTTCACCCCTCCACTTT. The variable domain in full, with the rest retrieved from reference TRBV3-1 and TRBJ1-6, is DTAVSQTPKYLVTQMGNDKSIKCEQNLGHDTMYWYKQDSKKFLKIMFSYNNKELIINETVPNRFSPKSPDKAHLNLHINSLELGDSAVYFCASSPYTGVNGSPLHFGNGTRLTVT.

In this sample, this clonotype turned up many times. The rearrangement links TRBV11-2 to TRBJ2-7; TRBD1 is a possible D gene (6 bases). The V and J ends lost 1 base and 1 base respectively, with 20 bases between them. This CDR3 region has 18 residues. CDR1 is SGHAT, CDR2 FQNNGV, per germline. The CDR3 bases are TGTGCCAGCAGCTTAGGCGGATTTACCGGGACAATTTCCTACGAGCAGTACTTC. Protein: CASSLGGFTGTISYEQYF.

This clonotype was observed a few times. The V and J genes are TRBV4-1 and TRBJ2-6; tentatively, D is TRBD1 (5 bases). Germline V gene data show CDR1 as MGHRA and CDR2 as YSYEKL. The V and J ends lost 1 base and 1 base respectively, with 14 bases between them. The CDR3 has 18 residues. CDR3 coding DNA: TGCGCCAGCAGCCAAGCTGGACAACGTGGATCTGGGGCCAACGTCCTGACTTTC. It translates to CASSQAGQRGSGANVLTF.

This clonotype was seen more than once but under ten times. The chain carries TRBV5-1 and TRBJ2-3, with 10 bases fitting TRBD1. The junction had 3 bases not matched to a gene; V was cut back by 8 bases and J by 0 bases. CDR1 is SGHRS, CDR2 YFSETQ, per germline. The CDR3 is 14 amino acids. Here the CDR3 DNA reads TGCGCCAGTGGGGACAGGGGTAGCACAGATACGCAGTATTTT. This gives the protein CASGDRGSTDTQYF.